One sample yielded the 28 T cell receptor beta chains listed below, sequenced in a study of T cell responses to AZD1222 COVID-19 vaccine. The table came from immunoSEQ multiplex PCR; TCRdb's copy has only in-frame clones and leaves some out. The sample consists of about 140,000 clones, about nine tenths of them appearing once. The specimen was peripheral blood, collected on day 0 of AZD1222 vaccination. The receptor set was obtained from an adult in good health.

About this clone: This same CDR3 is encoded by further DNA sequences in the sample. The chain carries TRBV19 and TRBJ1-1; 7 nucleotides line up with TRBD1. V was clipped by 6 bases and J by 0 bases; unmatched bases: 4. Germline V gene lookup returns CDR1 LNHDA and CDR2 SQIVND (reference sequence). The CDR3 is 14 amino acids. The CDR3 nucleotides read TGTGCCAGTAGCCTACAGGGGTTGAACACTGAAGCTTTCTTT. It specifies CASSLQGLNTEAFF.

The CDR3, as DNA: TGTGCCAGCAGCGCCGGGACTAGCGGGAGGGCCATATTCTACAATGAGCAGTTCTTC. Its translation: CASSAGTSGRAIFYNEQFF. The gene calls are TRBV7-9 and TRBJ2-1; 16 bases align to TRBD2. V shed 5 bases and J 3 bases; nucleotides not matched to a gene: 10. This CDR3 is 19 amino acids long. From germline, CDR1 is SEHNR and CDR2 FQNEAQ (reference sequence).

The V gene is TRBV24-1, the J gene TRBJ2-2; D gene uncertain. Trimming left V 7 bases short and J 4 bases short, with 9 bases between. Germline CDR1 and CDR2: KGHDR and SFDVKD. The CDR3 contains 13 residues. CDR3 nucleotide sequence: TGTGCCACCAGGGGCCCCGGCACCGGGGAGCTGTTTTTT. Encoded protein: CATRGPGTGELFF.

CDR3: CASSLLPTGASPLHF. The DNA for the CDR3 is TGCGCCAGCAGCTTGTTGCCGACAGGGGCCTCACCCCTCCACTTT. V usage is TRBV5-1 and J usage is TRBJ1-6, with 8 bases that match TRBD1. This CDR3 has 15 amino acids. Germline-derived CDR1 and CDR2 are SGHRS and YFSETQ. V dropped 1 base and J dropped 10; count of bases not matched to a gene: 7.

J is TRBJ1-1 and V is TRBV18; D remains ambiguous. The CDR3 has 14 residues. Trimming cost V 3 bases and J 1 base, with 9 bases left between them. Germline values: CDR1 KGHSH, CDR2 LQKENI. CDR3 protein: CASSPSGGNTEAFF. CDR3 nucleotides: TGTGCCAGCTCACCGAGTGGTGGGAACACTGAAGCTTTCTTT.

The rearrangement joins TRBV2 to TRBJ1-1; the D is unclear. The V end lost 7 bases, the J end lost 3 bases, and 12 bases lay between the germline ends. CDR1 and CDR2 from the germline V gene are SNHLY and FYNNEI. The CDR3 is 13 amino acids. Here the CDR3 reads CASTGGGDTEAFF. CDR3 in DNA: TGTGCCAGCACAGGCGGCGGGGACACTGAAGCTTTCTTT.

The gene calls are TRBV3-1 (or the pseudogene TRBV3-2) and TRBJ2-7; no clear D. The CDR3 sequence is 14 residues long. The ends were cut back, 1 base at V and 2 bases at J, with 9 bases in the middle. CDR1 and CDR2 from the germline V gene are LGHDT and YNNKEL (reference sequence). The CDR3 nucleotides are TGTGCCAGCAGCCAAGGGGGATTCACCTACGAGCAGTACTTC. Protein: CASSQGGFTYEQYF.

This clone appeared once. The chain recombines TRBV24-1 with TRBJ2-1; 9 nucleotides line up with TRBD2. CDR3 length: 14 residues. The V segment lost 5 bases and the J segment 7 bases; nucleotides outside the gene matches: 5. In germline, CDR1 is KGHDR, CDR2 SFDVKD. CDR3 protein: CATSGGGALNEQFF. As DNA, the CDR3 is TGTGCCACCAGTGGCGGGGGGGCCTTGAATGAGCAGTTCTTC.

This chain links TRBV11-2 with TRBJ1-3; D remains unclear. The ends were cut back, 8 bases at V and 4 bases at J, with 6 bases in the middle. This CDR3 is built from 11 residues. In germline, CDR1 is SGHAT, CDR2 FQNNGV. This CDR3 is CASRRGNTIYF. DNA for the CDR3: TGTGCCAGCCGGCGGGGAAACACCATATATTTT.

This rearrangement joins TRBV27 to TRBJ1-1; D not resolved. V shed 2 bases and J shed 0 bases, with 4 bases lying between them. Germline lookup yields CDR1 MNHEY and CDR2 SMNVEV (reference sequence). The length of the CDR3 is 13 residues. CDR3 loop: CASSLKVNTEAFF. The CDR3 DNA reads TGTGCCAGCAGTTTAAAGGTGAACACTGAAGCTTTCTTT.

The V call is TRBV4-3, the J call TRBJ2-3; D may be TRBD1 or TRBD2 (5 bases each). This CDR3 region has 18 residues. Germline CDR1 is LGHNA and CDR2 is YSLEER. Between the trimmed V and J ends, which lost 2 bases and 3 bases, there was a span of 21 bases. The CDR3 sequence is CASSQQPHSGGGTDTQYF. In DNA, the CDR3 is TGCGCCAGCAGCCAACAGCCTCATTCTGGGGGTGGGACAGATACGCAGTATTTT.

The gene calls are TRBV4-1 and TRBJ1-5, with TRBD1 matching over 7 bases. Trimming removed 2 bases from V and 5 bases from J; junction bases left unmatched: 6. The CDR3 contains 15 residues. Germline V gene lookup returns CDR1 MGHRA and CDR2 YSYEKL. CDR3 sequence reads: CASSQRDREDQPQHF. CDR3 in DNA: TGCGCCAGCAGCCAACGTGACAGGGAGGATCAGCCCCAGCATTTT.

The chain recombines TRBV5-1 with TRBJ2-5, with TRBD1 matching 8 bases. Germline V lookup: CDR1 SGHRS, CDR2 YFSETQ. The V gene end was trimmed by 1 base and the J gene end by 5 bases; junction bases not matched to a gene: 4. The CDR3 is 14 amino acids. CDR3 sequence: CASSLQGAGETQYF. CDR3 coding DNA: TGCGCCAGCAGCTTGCAGGGGGCCGGGGAGACCCAGTACTTC.

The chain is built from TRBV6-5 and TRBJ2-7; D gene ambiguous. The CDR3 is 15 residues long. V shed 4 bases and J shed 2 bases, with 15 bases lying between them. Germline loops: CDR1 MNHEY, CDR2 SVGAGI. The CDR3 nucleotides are TGTGCCAGCAGTTCGGAGCCGGCTACCACCTACGAGCAGTACTTC. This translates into CASSSEPATTYEQYF.

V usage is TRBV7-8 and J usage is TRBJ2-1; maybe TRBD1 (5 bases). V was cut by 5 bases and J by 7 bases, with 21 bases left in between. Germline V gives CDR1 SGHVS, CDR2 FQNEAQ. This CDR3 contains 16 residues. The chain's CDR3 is CASSPRGNSDGNEQFF. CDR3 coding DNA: TGTGCCAGCAGCCCAAGGGGTAACTCCGACGGGAATGAGCAGTTCTTC.

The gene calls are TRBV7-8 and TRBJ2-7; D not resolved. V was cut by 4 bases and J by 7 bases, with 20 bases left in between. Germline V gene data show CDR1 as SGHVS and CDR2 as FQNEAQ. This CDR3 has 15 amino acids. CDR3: CASSSGWVPTREQYF. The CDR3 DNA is TGTGCCAGCAGCTCCGGTTGGGTCCCGACTCGGGAGCAGTACTTC.

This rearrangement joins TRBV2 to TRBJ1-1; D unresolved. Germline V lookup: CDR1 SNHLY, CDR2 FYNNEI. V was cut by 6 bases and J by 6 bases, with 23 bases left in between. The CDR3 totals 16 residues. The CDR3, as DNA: TGTGCCAGCAGGCGCCGGGCCATCGGGCCTGGGTCTGAAGCTTTCTTT. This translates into CASRRRAIGPGSEAFF.

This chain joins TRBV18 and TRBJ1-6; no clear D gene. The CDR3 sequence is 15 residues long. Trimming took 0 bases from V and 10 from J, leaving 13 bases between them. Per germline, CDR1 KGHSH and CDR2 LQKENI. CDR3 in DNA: TGTGCCAGCTCACCACCAGACCTAACTGGGTCACCCCTCCACTTT. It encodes CASSPPDLTGSPLHF.

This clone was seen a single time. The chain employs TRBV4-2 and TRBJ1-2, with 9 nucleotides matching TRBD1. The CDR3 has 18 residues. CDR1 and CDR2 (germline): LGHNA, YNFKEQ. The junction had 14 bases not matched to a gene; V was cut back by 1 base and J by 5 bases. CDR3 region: CASSQGGFTGQGFYGYTF. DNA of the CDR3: TGTGCCAGCAGCCAAGGGGGTTTCACGGGACAGGGTTTTTATGGCTACACCTTC.

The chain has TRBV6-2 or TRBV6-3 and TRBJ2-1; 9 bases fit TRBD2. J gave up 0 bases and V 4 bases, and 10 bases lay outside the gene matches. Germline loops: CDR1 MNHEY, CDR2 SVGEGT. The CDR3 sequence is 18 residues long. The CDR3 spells CASSSIGLATISYNEQFF. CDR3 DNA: TGTGCCAGCAGTTCCATAGGACTAGCGACAATCTCCTACAATGAGCAGTTCTTC.

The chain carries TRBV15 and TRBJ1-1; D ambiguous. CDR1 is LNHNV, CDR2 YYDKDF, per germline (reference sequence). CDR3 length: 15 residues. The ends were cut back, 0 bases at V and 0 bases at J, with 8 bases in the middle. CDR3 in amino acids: CATSRDGNLNTEAFF. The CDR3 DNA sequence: TGTGCCACCAGCAGAGATGGCAACTTGAACACTGAAGCTTTCTTT.

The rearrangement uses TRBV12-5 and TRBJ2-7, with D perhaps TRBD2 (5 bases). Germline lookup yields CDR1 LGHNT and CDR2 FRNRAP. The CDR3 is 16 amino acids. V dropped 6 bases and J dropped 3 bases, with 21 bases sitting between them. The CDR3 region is CASGQLRAYNFYEQYF. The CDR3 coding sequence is TGTGCTAGTGGCCAACTGCGGGCCTATAATTTCTACGAGCAGTACTTC.

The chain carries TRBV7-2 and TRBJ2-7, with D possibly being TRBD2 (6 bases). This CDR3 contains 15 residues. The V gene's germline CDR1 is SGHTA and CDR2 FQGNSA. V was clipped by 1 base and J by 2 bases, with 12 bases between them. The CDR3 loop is CASSLERARTYEQYF. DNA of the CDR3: TGTGCCAGCAGCTTAGAGCGGGCTAGGACCTACGAGCAGTACTTC.

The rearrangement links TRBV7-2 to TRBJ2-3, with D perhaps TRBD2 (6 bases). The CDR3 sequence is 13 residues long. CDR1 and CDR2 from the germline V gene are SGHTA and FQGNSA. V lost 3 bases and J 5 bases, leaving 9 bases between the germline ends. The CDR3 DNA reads TGTGCCAGCAGCTTTGGCGGGGTAGATACGCAGTATTTT. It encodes CASSFGGVDTQYF.

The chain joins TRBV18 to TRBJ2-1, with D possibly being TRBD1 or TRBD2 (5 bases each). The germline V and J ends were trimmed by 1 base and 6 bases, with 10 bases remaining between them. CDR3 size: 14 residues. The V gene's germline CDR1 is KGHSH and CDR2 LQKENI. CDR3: CASSPLPGANEQFF. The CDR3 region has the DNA TGTGCCAGCTCACCACTCCCCGGGGCCAATGAGCAGTTCTTC.

The CDR3 region is CASSPKLAGNYEQYF. The CDR3 DNA reads TGTGCCAGCAGCCCGAAACTAGCGGGGAACTACGAGCAGTACTTC. The V call is TRBV9, the J call TRBJ2-7; TRBD2 aligns across 10 bases. The length of the CDR3 is 15 residues. Looked up from germline, CDR1 is SGDLS and CDR2 is YYNGEE. After removal of 4 bases from V and 3 bases from J, the junction contained 7 bases not matched to a gene.

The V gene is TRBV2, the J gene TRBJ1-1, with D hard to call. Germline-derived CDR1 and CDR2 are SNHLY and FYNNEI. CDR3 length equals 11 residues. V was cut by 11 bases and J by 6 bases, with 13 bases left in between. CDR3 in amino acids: CARWSGAEAFF. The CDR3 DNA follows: TGTGCCCGCTGGTCGGGAGCTGAAGCTTTCTTT.

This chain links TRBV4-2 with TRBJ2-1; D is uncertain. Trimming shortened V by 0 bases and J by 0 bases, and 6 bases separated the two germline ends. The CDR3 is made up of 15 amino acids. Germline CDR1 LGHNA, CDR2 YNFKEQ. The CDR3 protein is CASSQDPSSYNEQFF. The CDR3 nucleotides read TGTGCCAGCAGCCAAGACCCGAGCTCCTACAATGAGCAGTTCTTC.